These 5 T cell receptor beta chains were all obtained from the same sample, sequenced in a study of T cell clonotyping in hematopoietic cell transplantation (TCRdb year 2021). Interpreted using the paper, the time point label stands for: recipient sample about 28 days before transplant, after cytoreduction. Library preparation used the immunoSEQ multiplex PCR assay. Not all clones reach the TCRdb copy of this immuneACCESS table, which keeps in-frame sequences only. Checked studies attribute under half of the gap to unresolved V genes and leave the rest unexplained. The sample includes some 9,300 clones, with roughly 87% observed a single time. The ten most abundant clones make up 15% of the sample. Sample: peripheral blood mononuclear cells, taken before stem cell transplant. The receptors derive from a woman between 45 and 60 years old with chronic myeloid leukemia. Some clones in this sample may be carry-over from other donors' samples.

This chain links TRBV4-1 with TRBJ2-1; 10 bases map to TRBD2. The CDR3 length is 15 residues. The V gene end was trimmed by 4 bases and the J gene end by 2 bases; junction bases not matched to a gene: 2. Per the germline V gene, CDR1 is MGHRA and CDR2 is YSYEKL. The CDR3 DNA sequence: TGCGCCAGCAGCCTTGGGACTAGCGCCTACAATGAGCAGTTCTTC. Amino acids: CASSLGTSAYNEQFF.

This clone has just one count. CDR3 nucleotides: TGTGCCAGTAGTGGGCTAGGGGGGAATGAGCAGTTCTTC. Its protein product is CASSGLGGNEQFF. V and J are TRBV19 and TRBJ2-1; D is possibly TRBD1 or TRBD2 (6 bases each). Germline V gene data show CDR1 as LNHDA and CDR2 as SQIVND (reference sequence). The CDR3 runs to 13 residues. Between the trimmed V and J ends, which lost 5 bases and 7 bases, there was a span of 12 bases. The full variable domain, its missing parts supplied by reference TRBV19 and TRBJ2-1, is DGGITQSPKYLFRKEGQNVTLSCEQNLNHDAMYWYRQDPGQGLRLIYYSQIVNDFQKGDIAEGYSVSREKKESFPLTVTSAQKNPTAFYLCASSGLGGNEQFFGPGTRLTVL.

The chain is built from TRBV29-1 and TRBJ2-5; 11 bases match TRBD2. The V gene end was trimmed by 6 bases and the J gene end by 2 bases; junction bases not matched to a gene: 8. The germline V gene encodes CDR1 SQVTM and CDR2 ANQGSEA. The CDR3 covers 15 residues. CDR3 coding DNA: TGCAGCGTCAATCCGACTAGCGGGATTCAAGAGACCCAGTACTTC. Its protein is CSVNPTSGIQETQYF.

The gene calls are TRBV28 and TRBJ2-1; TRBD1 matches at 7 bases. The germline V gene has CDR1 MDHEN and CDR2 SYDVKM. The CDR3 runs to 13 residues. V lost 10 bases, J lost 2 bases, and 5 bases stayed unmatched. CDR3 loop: CATRRGTYNEQFF. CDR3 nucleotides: TGTGCCACTCGCAGGGGGACCTACAATGAGCAGTTCTTC.

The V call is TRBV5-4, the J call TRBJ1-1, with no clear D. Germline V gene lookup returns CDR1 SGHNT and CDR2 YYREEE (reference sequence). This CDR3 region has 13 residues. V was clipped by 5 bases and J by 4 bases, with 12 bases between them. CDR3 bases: TGTGCCAGCAGTAGGACGGAGAGCACTGAAGCTTTCTTT. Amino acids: CASSRTESTEAFF.